These 25 T cell receptor beta chains were sequenced from one sample in a study of cytomegalovirus exposure and HLA in healthy donors (dated by TCRdb to 2016 to 2017). Library preparation used the immunoSEQ multiplex PCR assay. For the multiplex PCR, a mixture combining 60 forward primers for TCR Vbeta segments and 13 reverse primers for TCR Jbeta segments was used. Drawn from immuneACCESS, this table holds only the in-frame rearrangements with V and J called that TCRdb kept. Clones are partly lost; checked studies trace under half to an unresolved V gene and leave the rest unexplained. A total of about 99,000 clones appear in this sample, about 80% of them only once. The ten largest make up 1.5% to 2% of the sample. The source material was PBMCs. All receptors derive from a woman between 40 and 50 years old in good health and CMV-seronegative.

V usage is TRBV28 and J usage is TRBJ2-7; TRBD2 matches at 11 bases. Losses at the gene ends were 4 bases for V and 5 bases for J; bases not matched to a gene: 13. Germline values: CDR1 MDHEN, CDR2 SYDVKM. The CDR3 is 17 amino acids. CDR3 protein: CASSYPRTSGSFNEQYF. For the CDR3, the DNA is TGTGCCAGCAGTTACCCCCGTACTAGCGGGAGTTTCAACGAGCAGTACTTC.

This clone was detected only once. The chain carries TRBV6-6 and TRBJ2-3; TRBD2 might be the D (6 bases). The CDR3 is made up of 14 amino acids. The V end was cut by 6 bases, the J end by 5 bases, with 15 bases between. Looked up from germline, CDR1 is MNHNY and CDR2 is SVGAGI (reference sequence). Here the CDR3 reads CASRRGSMGDTQYF. As DNA, the CDR3 is TGTGCCAGCAGACGGGGGTCGATGGGAGATACGCAGTATTTT.

The gene calls are TRBV7-8 and TRBJ1-4, with D possibly matching TRBD1 (5 bases). The V gene lost 5 bases and the J gene lost 6 bases, with 16 bases spanning the gap. CDR3 length: 15 residues. Germline loops: CDR1 SGHVS, CDR2 FQNEAQ. CDR3 in DNA: TGTGCCAGCAGCCCTAGGGAGGGGCAGGATGAAAAACTGTTTTTT. Its translation: CASSPREGQDEKLFF.

CDR3 sequence: CASSEAEREYSTDTQYF. CDR3 coding DNA: TGTGCCAGCAGTGAAGCTGAGCGGGAATATAGCACAGATACGCAGTATTTT. The gene calls are TRBV6-1 and TRBJ2-3; 7 bases match TRBD2. This CDR3 has 17 amino acids. V shed 0 bases and J 0 bases; nucleotides not matched to a gene: 6. Germline V gene data show CDR1 as MNHNS and CDR2 as SASEGT.

This chain links TRBV30 with TRBJ2-7, with unresolved D. Germline assignment: CDR1 GTSNPN and CDR2 SVGIG (reference sequence). Trimming stripped 1 base from V and 2 bases from J, with 6 bases between. The CDR3 extends over 12 amino acids. CDR3 loop: CAWSEAPYEQYF. In DNA form, the CDR3 reads TGTGCCTGGAGTGAAGCTCCCTACGAGCAGTACTTC.

The V call is TRBV2, the J call TRBJ2-1; TRBD1 agrees at 7 bases. CDR1 is SNHLY and CDR2 is FYNNEI in the germline V gene. The length of the CDR3 is 13 residues. The V and J ends lost 4 bases and 7 bases, in that order; junction bases with no gene match: 4. CDR3 loop: CASSAYRGNEQFF. For the CDR3, the DNA is TGTGCCAGCAGTGCTTACAGGGGAAATGAGCAGTTCTTC.

V and J are TRBV9 and TRBJ2-5; a weak D match, TRBD2 (5 bases). The germline V and J ends were trimmed by 2 bases and 4 bases, with 15 bases remaining between them. This CDR3 has 15 amino acids. CDR1 and CDR2 (germline): SGDLS, YYNGEE. Here the CDR3 reads CASSVEVEGLETQYF. The CDR3 nucleotides read TGTGCCAGCAGCGTTGAGGTTGAGGGTCTAGAGACCCAGTACTTC.

This clone was observed once. The chain combines TRBV4-1 with TRBJ1-1; the D gene is possibly TRBD1 (6 bases). Trimming stripped 4 bases from V and 3 bases from J, with 15 bases between. This CDR3 spans 15 amino acids. CDR1 and CDR2 (germline): MGHRA, YSYEKL. The CDR3: CASSLGGGLYTEAFF. CDR3 DNA: TGCGCCAGCAGCCTAGGGGGGGGACTGTACACTGAAGCTTTCTTT.

The chain links TRBV10-3 to TRBJ2-3; 7 bases are shared with TRBD1. The ends lost 6 bases at V and 2 bases at J; junction bases unmatched: 17. Per the germline V gene, CDR1 is ENHRY and CDR2 is SYGVKD. The CDR3 has 18 amino acids. The CDR3, as DNA: TGTGCCATCAGAGGGACAGACAACCGGTGGGGCTACACAGATACGCAGTATTTT. Translated: CAIRGTDNRWGYTDTQYF.

As to this clone: A read error is likely here: a far larger clone is one base away. The missing conserved phenylalanine or tryptophan at the end of this CDR3 makes a read error likely. This chain joins TRBV19 and TRBJ1-2; possibly TRBD1 for D (5 bases). V was trimmed by 3 bases and J by 7 bases, leaving 15 bases between them. Per the germline V gene, CDR1 is LNHDA and CDR2 is SQIVND (reference sequence). The CDR3 contains 14 residues. The CDR3 reads CASSIVDSSRGYTL. Here the CDR3 DNA reads TGTGCCAGTAGTATCGTTGACAGTTCACGTGGCTACACCCTC.

The chain employs TRBV30 and TRBJ1-1; D is uncertain. The germline V gene encodes CDR1 GTSNPN and CDR2 SVGIG (reference sequence). Trimming left V 8 bases short and J 4 bases short, with 17 bases between. This CDR3 spans 13 amino acids. CDR3 region: CAGRNIFLTEAFF. CDR3 in DNA: TGTGCCGGCCGTAACATCTTCCTCACTGAAGCTTTCTTT.

This chain links TRBV4-1 with TRBJ2-7; TRBD2 agrees at 11 bases. CDR3 length: 18 residues. Germline CDR1 reads MGHRA; CDR2 reads YSYEKL. J lost 6 bases, V lost 3 bases, and 16 bases had no gene match. CDR3 bases: TGCGCCAGCAGCCAGGGTTTTAGCGGGAGGGCCGGGTATCTCGAGCAGTACTTC. Translating gives CASSQGFSGRAGYLEQYF.

The rearrangement joins TRBV28 to TRBJ1-5; D remains unclear. The germline V gene has CDR1 MDHEN and CDR2 SYDVKM. CDR3 length equals 13 residues. V dropped 7 bases and J dropped 1 base, with 8 bases sitting between them. CDR3 protein: CASTLLSNQPQHF. The CDR3 bases are TGTGCCAGCACCCTATTGAGCAATCAGCCCCAGCATTTT.

This chain joins TRBV14 and TRBJ2-7; tentatively, D is TRBD2 (5 bases). The CDR3 has 13 amino acids. Per the germline V gene, CDR1 is SGHDN and CDR2 is FVKESK. V lost 4 bases and J 0 bases, leaving 7 bases between the germline ends. DNA for the CDR3: TGTGCCAGCAGCCCGGGGAGCTCCTACGAGCAGTACTTC. Its translation is CASSPGSSYEQYF.

This clone was detected a few times. The genes are TRBV5-8 and TRBJ1-2, with 8 bases aligning to TRBD1. Unmatched junction bases numbered 6, after V lost 4 bases and J lost 7 bases. Germline V gene lookup returns CDR1 SGHTS and CDR2 YDEGEE. The CDR3 is made up of 13 amino acids. CDR3 DNA sequence: TGTGCCAGCAGCACAGGGGGATTGGGTGGCTACACCTTC. Residues: CASSTGGLGGYTF.

The V and J genes are TRBV28 and TRBJ1-2; 9 nucleotides align to TRBD1. CDR1 and CDR2 from the germline V gene are MDHEN and SYDVKM. This CDR3 is built from 17 residues. After removal of 4 bases from V and 2 bases from J, the junction contained 11 bases not matched to a gene. CDR3 protein: CASSSAGGGTGNYGYTF. DNA for the CDR3: TGTGCCAGCAGTTCCGCTGGAGGCGGGACAGGGAACTATGGCTACACCTTC.

The chain combines TRBV7-2 with TRBJ1-5; D ambiguous. Germline CDR1 is SGHTA and CDR2 is FQGNSA. The V end lost 4 bases, the J end lost 0 bases, and 7 bases lay between the germline ends. The CDR3 is 14 residues long. In DNA, the CDR3 is TGTGCCAGCAGCTCCACAGTTAGCAATCAGCCCCAGCATTTT. This sequence encodes CASSSTVSNQPQHF.

This clone has a handful of counts. V gene TRBV7-9 combines with J gene TRBJ1-2; D may be TRBD1 (6 bases). The V and J ends lost 2 bases and 6 bases respectively, with 7 bases between them. CDR1 is SEHNR and CDR2 is FQNEAQ in the germline V gene (reference sequence). The length of the CDR3 is 12 residues. In DNA form, the CDR3 reads TGTGCCAGCAGCTTAACAGGGCATGGCTACACCTTC. It encodes CASSLTGHGYTF.

V and J are TRBV4-3 and TRBJ1-1; no definite D call. This CDR3 region has 13 residues. Germline V gives CDR1 LGHNA, CDR2 YSLEER. The V end was cut by 0 bases, the J end by 4 bases, with 6 bases between. The CDR3 bases are TGCGCCAGCAGCCAAGAGGGGAGCACTGAAGCTTTCTTT. It encodes CASSQEGSTEAFF.

Regarding this clone: Additional DNA sequences in this sample encode the identical CDR3. This sequence joins TRBV27 and TRBJ2-7, with D maybe TRBD2 (6 bases). This CDR3 spans 14 amino acids. In germline, CDR1 is MNHEY, CDR2 SMNVEV (reference sequence). Trimming pared 3 bases from V and 1 base from J, leaving 10 bases between. CDR3 residues: CASSLSGTSYEQYF. The CDR3 region has the DNA TGTGCCAGCAGTTTGTCCGGGACTTCCTACGAGCAGTACTTC.

The rearrangement links TRBV28 to TRBJ2-2, with no clear D. Trimming cost V 2 bases and J 1 base, with 5 bases left between them. Germline lookup yields CDR1 MDHEN and CDR2 SYDVKM. This CDR3 comprises 14 residues. In nucleotides, the CDR3 is TGTGCCAGCAGTTTAGGGCAGAACACCGGGGAGCTGTTTTTT. This gives the protein CASSLGQNTGELFF.

The V call is TRBV4-3, the J call TRBJ2-3; D uncertain. Trimming took 0 bases from V and 1 from J, leaving 11 bases between them. Looked up from germline, CDR1 is LGHNA and CDR2 is YSLEER. The CDR3 is made up of 16 amino acids. The CDR3 loop is CASSQDRRFRTDTQYF. The CDR3, as DNA: TGCGCCAGCAGCCAAGATAGAAGATTCCGCACAGATACGCAGTATTTT.

This clone was seen a few times. The V and J genes are TRBV18 and TRBJ1-3; possible D gene TRBD1, 6 bases. In germline, CDR1 is KGHSH, CDR2 LQKENI. This CDR3 is built from 15 residues. V was pared by 2 bases and J by 0 bases, with 8 bases between. The DNA of the CDR3 is TGTGCCAGCTCACCAGACAGGAGCTCTGGAAACACCATATATTTT. Its translation: CASSPDRSSGNTIYF.

This clone has only a few counts. The chain has TRBV19 and TRBJ2-5; 8 bases align to TRBD2. From germline, CDR1 is LNHDA and CDR2 SQIVND (reference sequence). The CDR3 loop spans 15 amino acids. V gave up 7 bases and J gave up 5 bases; unmatched junction bases: 12. CDR3 bases: TGTGCCAGTACCTCCGTGGCGGGAGGAGGGGAGACCCAGTACTTC. Amino acid sequence: CASTSVAGGGETQYF.

This clone was found once. The CDR3: CASWGQSNQPQHF. The CDR3 coding sequence is TGTGCCAGCTGGGGGCAGAGCAATCAGCCCCAGCATTTT. The V gene is TRBV6-1, the J gene TRBJ1-5; D may be TRBD1 (6 bases). V lost 8 bases and J lost 1, with 9 bases in between. CDR1 and CDR2 (germline): MNHNS, SASEGT. This CDR3 contains 13 residues.